This TCR beta chain was profiled in a study of T cells in localized non-small cell lung cancer. Whole-study results and caveats: Longer overall survival was seen with higher T cell density measured in blood. Heterogeneity remains possible because sequencing was limited to only one tumor region.

J gave up 0 bases and V 5 bases, and 13 bases lay outside the gene matches. Germline V gene lookup returns CDR1 LNHNV and CDR2 YYDKDF (reference sequence). This CDR3 contains 19 residues. Method: immunoSEQ multiplex PCR; TCRdb's copy keeps in-frame clones and lacks some. Among nearly 35,000 clones listed, roughly 86% were seen once. About this clone: Its antigen is as yet unknown.

The clonotype comes from a woman aged 35 to 70 with stage I lung adenocarcinoma. V gene TRBV15 combines with J gene TRBJ1-5, with TRBD1 matching over 10 bases. The sample here was peripheral blood, taken before any cancer treatment. The CDR3 DNA reads TGTGCCACCAGCCGTAGAGTTGACAGGGGGCTTCGTAGCAATCAGCCCCAGCATTTT. Residues: CATSRRVDRGLRSNQPQHF.